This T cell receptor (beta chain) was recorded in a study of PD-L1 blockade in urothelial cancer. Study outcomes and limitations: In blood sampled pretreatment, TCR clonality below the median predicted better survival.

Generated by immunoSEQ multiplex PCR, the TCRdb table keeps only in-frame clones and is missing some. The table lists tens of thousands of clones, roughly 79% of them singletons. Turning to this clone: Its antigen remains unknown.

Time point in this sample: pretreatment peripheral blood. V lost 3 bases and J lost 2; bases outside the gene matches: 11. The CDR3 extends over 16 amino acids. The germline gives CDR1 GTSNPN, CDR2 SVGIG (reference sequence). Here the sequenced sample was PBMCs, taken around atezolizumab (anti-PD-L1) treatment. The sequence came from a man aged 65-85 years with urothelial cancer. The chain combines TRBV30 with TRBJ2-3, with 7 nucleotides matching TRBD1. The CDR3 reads CAWSAFGTANTDTQYF. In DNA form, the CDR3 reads TGTGCCTGGAGCGCGTTCGGGACAGCAAACACAGATACGCAGTATTTT.